These 11 T cell receptor beta chains share one sample of origin, sequenced in a study of CD8+ T cells in alopecia areata. Treatment given: oral pan-JAK inhibitor, 5-10 mg twice daily. Sequencing used cDNA as its template, made by extracting RNA and reverse transcribing it. Only in-frame clones appear in the TCRdb table, and some are missing; sequencing was by immunoSEQ multiplex PCR. The data hold over 200,000 clones, with roughly 64% observed a single time. The source was CD4+ T cells sorted from blood, collected at week 4, from a patient treated with tofacitinib. The receptors were sampled from a human donor with alopecia areata.

The chain couples TRBV7-2 to TRBJ2-2, with D possibly TRBD2 on 5 matching bases. This CDR3 contains 16 residues. Germline-derived CDR1 and CDR2 are SGHTA and FQGNSA. Trimming took 2 bases from V and 0 from J, leaving 10 bases between them. Written as DNA, the CDR3 is TGTGCCAGCAGCTTATTGCCGGGGTCGAACACCGGGGAGCTGTTTTTT. Protein sequence: CASSLLPGSNTGELFF.

This clone has more than one count but fewer than ten. V is TRBV19 and J is TRBJ1-1; D remains unclear. Germline assignment: CDR1 LNHDA and CDR2 SQIVND (reference sequence). This CDR3 has 13 amino acids. V was pared by 7 bases and J by 0 bases, with 9 bases between. CDR3 DNA: TGTGCCAGTACGTCGGATTTGAACACTGAAGCTTTCTTT. Translated, it gives CASTSDLNTEAFF.

V gene TRBV30 combines with J gene TRBJ2-1; the D gene could be TRBD1 or TRBD2 (5 bases each). The germline V and J ends were trimmed by 5 bases and 5 bases, with 13 bases remaining between them. Looked up from germline, CDR1 is GTSNPN and CDR2 is SVGIG (reference sequence). This CDR3 is built from 13 residues. DNA for the CDR3: TGTGCCTGGGGAAAGGGGAGAAACAATGAGCAGTTCTTC. Translated, it gives CAWGKGRNNEQFF.

This clone turned up a few times. In DNA, the CDR3 is TGTGCCAGCAGAACTTTTAAGGATACCAAAAACATTCAGTACTTC. This gives the protein CASRTFKDTKNIQYF. V is TRBV28 and J is TRBJ2-4; D uncertain. Germline V lookup: CDR1 MDHEN, CDR2 SYDVKM. V was cut by 6 bases and J by 2 bases, with 14 bases left in between. This CDR3 spans 15 amino acids.

This clone was seen a few times. The genes are TRBV7-2 and TRBJ2-4, with TRBD2 as a possible D gene (6 bases). Per the germline V gene, CDR1 is SGHTA and CDR2 is FQGNSA. This CDR3 region has 13 residues. V lost 5 bases to trimming and J lost 6 bases, with 11 bases between them. The CDR3 reads CASSPGSGNIQYF. Written as DNA, the CDR3 is TGTGCCAGCAGCCCCGGGAGCGGAAACATTCAGTACTTC.

The sample holds a few counts of this clone. The chain uses TRBV4-2 and TRBJ1-1; D not resolved. The CDR3 runs 14 residues. Trimming removed 3 bases from V and 1 base from J, with 9 bases in between. The germline CDR1 and CDR2 sequences are LGHNA and YNFKEQ. CDR3 in amino acids: CASSQAGRNTEAFF. As DNA, the CDR3 is TGTGCCAGCAGCCAGGCCGGACGGAACACTGAAGCTTTCTTT.

In the case of this clone: Other DNA sequences in this sample translate to the same CDR3. The chain links TRBV2 to TRBJ1-1; no clear D gene. The germline CDR1 and CDR2 sequences are SNHLY and FYNNEI. The CDR3 is 13 residues long. Trimming shortened V by 5 bases and J by 2 bases, and 9 bases separated the two germline ends. The CDR3 DNA is TGTGCCAGCAGTTCGCAGGTAAACACTGAAGCTTTCTTT. Encoded protein: CASSSQVNTEAFF.

V gene TRBV6-6 combines with J gene TRBJ1-1, with a weak D call TRBD1 (5 bases). The V gene's germline CDR1 is MNHNY and CDR2 SVGAGI (reference sequence). V lost 4 bases and J lost 6, with 15 bases in between. The CDR3 covers 14 residues. In nucleotides, the CDR3 is TGTGCCAGCAGTTCTCGGCAGGGAGTAGCTGAAGCTTTCTTT. This sequence encodes CASSSRQGVAEAFF.

This chain uses TRBV29-1 with TRBJ1-5; no firm D call. Germline V lookup: CDR1 SQVTM, CDR2 ANQGSEA. The CDR3 totals 13 residues. V lost 4 bases, J lost 1 base, and 8 bases lay in between. The DNA of the CDR3 is TGCAGCGTTGCGGGTGCGAGCAATCAGCCCCAGCATTTT. Residues: CSVAGASNQPQHF.

This chain uses TRBV14 with TRBJ1-5; D is perhaps TRBD1 (5 bases). V lost 1 base and J 2 bases, leaving 15 bases between the germline ends. The germline V gene encodes CDR1 SGHDN and CDR2 FVKESK. The CDR3 has 17 amino acids. CDR3: CASSQGFWSRGNQPQHF. CDR3 nucleotides: TGTGCCAGCAGCCAAGGGTTCTGGAGCAGGGGCAATCAGCCCCAGCATTTT.

The V call is TRBV5-1, the J call TRBJ1-2, with 7 bases lining up with TRBD1. The trim removed 4 bases at V and 4 bases at J, leaving 1 base unmatched. In germline, CDR1 is SGHRS, CDR2 YFSETQ. The CDR3 totals 12 residues. CDR3 DNA: TGCGCCAGCAGCCAGGGGGGCTATGGCTACACCTTC. Amino acid sequence: CASSQGGYGYTF.